Described below is a single TCR beta chain sequence and its context. Its antigen target is currently unknown. Read data end 3 residues before the CDR3 end; the end is taken from the germline J gene. The data belong to a study of T cells in women clearing cervical HPV infection (dated by TCRdb to about 2018). A note on the overall study: Cases were some 26 women with histologically confirmed HPV16-related CIN3 or worse, including a couple of invasive cancers. The roughly 27 controls were women who cleared a single incident HPV16 infection within 12 months without developing precancer or cancer. Case blood was taken at the visit when the lesion was first identified, whereas control blood was taken when infection was no longer detected. For cases, a median interval of 149 days, with an interquartile range of 90 to 200 days, was observed between lesion detection and blood sampling. HLA typing was available for only a few women, so HLA type could not be excluded as a confounder. The exploratory proof-of-principle case-control study was nested within the Guanacaste HPV Natural History Study in Costa Rica and compared TCR repertoires across cervical HPV16 outcomes. Cases and controls were matched on age within five years and on year of sample collection. Median age was 34 years in cases versus just over 37 in controls, and baseline characteristics did not differ significantly. In the parent cohort, approximately 9,400 women aged 18 or older were enrolled in Guanacaste, Costa Rica, during about 1992 to 1995 and were followed for seven years. Five blinded duplicates per group were added as quality controls, giving around 60 samples: 50 or so participants and about ten replicates. Study-level results and caveats: TRBV6-7 relative abundance was lower in cases than in controls (about 0.099% versus 0.17%; Bonferroni P = 0.0008). Whether associations preceded infection or resulted from infection could not be shown with the cross-sectional design, and effector/memory subsets and HPV-specific T cells were not isolated. T-cell numbers per sample were unknown, so richness differences could reflect varying T-cell content rather than repertoire biology. By combining richness with V gene abundances, random forest classifiers separated cases from controls with an estimated AUC of about 0.86. CIN3+ cases had significantly higher TCR repertoire richness than controls across sequencing depths, but evenness did not differ between the groups.

Taken from cysteine to phenylalanine, the CDR3 has 16 residues. The CDR3 was read in part: 39 bases, with the frame set at base 1. According to the germline V gene (reference sequence), CDR1 reads MNHEY and CDR2 reads SMNVEV. Every participant had a single incident cervical HPV16 infection, and prevalent HPV16 infections were excluded. Cervical HPV DNA was detected with MY09/MY11 PCR, and genotyping was done with dot-blot hybridization. Roughly 15 mL of heparinized blood was centrifuged, after which the buffy coat was aliquoted, frozen at -30 degrees C, and then stored at -80 degrees C. Genomic DNA was extracted from buffy coat specimens using QIAGEN kits. Using the immunoSEQ assay, multiplex PCR amplified TCR beta CDR3 regions from an average of about 1,300 ng of genomic DNA per sample. The assay corrected primer bias using a complete synthetic TCR repertoire to establish an amplification baseline. Amplicons were sequenced on the Illumina platform. As for how the authors treated the data: Sequences were error-corrected by clustering with frequency ratios and a modified nearest-neighbor algorithm and were then analyzed in the immunoSEQ Analyzer with IMGT gene definitions. TCR richness and evenness were averaged over 20 rarefaction repeats at each rarefaction depth, excluding samples with fewer sequences than the depth. Wilcoxon rank sum tests with FDR correction were used to compare relative abundances of V, D and J genes between the groups. In the blinded duplicates, the intraclass correlation was around 96% for TCR richness and averaged about 80% across 60 to 70 gene segments. TCRdb limited this immuneACCESS table to in-frame rearrangements with V and J called. A share of clones is missing; checked studies link under half to unresolved V genes, and the rest is unexplained. V and J calls and clone size come straight from that table; D and trimming were deduced from the DNA. The sample's table covers some 46,000 clones. Under 40% of the sample lies in the top ten.

Sequenced sample: blood buffy coat. This clonotype was obtained from a woman between 18 and 75 years old with a cervical HPV16 infection that either progressed to CIN3+ or cleared (not recorded which). The rearranged segments are TRBV27 and TRBJ2-3; the central 7 bases match TRBD2. The CDR3 loop reads CASSLSTSDLPSPQYF. The sequenced part of the CDR3 DNA is TGTGCCAGCAGTTTATCTACTAGCGACCTCCCCTCTCCG.